Detailed here is one T cell receptor (beta chain). This CDR3 is built from 14 residues. Germline CDR1 reads MDHEN; CDR2 reads SYDVKM. The V segment lost 7 bases and the J segment 3 bases; nucleotides outside the gene matches: 6. This sample is drawn from a study of blood T cell repertoires in COVID-19. Study-level information: Spain, Italy and the United States supplied samples that represented acute and convalescent COVID-19. Sources were T cells, B-cell-depleted T cells, or PBMCs; the material itself was cDNA or gDNA.

Methods used by the authors: Estimation of nucleated cell counts was performed using reference gene primer amplification. TCRdb's table, derived via immunoSEQ multiplex PCR, lists solely in-frame clones and lacks some. The V and J calls and clone size are taken from that table; D and trimming were inferred from the DNA. Among approximately 170,000 clones listed, 88% were seen once. The sequencing input was peripheral blood. The receptor comes from a man over 45 who had recovered from COVID-19. This chain uses TRBV28 with TRBJ1-3; 7 nucleotides agree with TRBD1. The CDR3 is CASIEGAGGNTIYF. CDR3 DNA sequence: TGTGCCAGCATCGAGGGGGCAGGTGGAAACACCATATATTTT.